Given below is one T cell receptor beta chain in context. Its matching antigen is unknown. The data were taken from a study of shared clonotypes between healthy human individuals. The CDR3 contains 14 residues. In germline, CDR1 is MDHEN, CDR2 SYDVKM. Trimming at V came to 7 bases and at J to 6 bases, leaving 6 bases not matched to a gene. In the CD4+ fraction, cells were divided into CD45RA+ naive and CD45RA-negative memory subsets. Whole-study findings and limits: Memory subsets had estimated richness that was generally smaller than that of naive subsets. Some clonotypes were shared by all four sorted-subset donors, while others were not shared. The non-shared ones had lower generation probabilities than the shared ones.

Authors' processing steps: Owing to the provision of junction-only sequences devoid of quality scores by immunoSEQ, filtering differed. Sequencing was performed with immunoSEQ multiplex PCR; in TCRdb, only in-frame clones are kept and a portion is missing. Clone size and the V and J calls come from that table; the DNA yielded D and trimming. The table includes 1,100,000 or so clones, more than 75% detected once. This TCR was recovered from a man between 18 and 29 years old in good health. Some clones in this sample may be carry-over from other donors' samples. The genes are TRBV28 and TRBJ1-5, with 10 bases that match TRBD1. The source material was memory CD4+ T cells from PBMCs. As to subset: CD45RA-negative fraction. The CDR3 loop reads CASIGQGDGQPQHF. CDR3 nucleotides: TGTGCCAGCATCGGACAGGGGGATGGTCAGCCCCAGCATTTT.